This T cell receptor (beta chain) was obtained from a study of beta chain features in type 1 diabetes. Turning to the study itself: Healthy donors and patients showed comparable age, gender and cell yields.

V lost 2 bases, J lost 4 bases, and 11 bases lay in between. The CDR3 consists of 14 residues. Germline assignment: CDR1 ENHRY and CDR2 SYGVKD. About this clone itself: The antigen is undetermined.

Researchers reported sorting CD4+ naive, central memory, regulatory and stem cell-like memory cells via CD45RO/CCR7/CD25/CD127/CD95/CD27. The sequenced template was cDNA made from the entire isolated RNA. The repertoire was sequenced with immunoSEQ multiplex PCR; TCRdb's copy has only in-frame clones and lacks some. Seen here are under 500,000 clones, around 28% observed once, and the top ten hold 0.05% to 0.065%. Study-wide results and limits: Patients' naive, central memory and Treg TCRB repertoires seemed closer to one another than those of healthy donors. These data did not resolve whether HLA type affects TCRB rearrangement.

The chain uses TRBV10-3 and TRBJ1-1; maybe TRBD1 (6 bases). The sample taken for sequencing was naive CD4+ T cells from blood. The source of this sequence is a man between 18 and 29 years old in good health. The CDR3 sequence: CAISENGGGTEAFF. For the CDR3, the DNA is TGTGCCATCAGTGAGAATGGAGGGGGCACTGAAGCTTTCTTT.